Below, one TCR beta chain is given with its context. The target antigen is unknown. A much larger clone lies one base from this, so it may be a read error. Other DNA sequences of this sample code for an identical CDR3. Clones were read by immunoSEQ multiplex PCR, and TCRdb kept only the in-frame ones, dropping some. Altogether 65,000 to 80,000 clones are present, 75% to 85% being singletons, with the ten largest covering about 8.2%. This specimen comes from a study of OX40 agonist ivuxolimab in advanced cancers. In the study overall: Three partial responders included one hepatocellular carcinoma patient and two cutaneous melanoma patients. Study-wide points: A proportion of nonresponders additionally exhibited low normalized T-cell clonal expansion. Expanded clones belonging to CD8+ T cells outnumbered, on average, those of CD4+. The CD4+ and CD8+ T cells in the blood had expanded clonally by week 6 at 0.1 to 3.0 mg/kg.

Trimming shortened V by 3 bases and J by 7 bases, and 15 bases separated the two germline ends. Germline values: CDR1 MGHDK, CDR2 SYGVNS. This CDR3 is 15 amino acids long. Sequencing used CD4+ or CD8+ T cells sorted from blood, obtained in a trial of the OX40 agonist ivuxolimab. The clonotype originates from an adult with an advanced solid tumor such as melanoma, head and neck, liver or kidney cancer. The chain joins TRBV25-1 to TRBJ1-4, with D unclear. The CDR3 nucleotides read TGTGCCAGCAGTGATACCGGGCACCCCGGTGAAAAACTGTTTTTT. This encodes CASSDTGHPGEKLFF.